This TCR beta chain derives from a study of shared clonotypes between healthy human individuals. Germline CDR1 is MDHEN and CDR2 is SYDVKM. Trimming left V 3 bases short and J 6 bases short, with 13 bases between. This CDR3 contains 14 residues. It was about 82 million PBMCs that unsorted samples used for genomic DNA. There are a few counts of this clone. Its target is not known. General study findings and limits: Only a few donors were included, so the genetic and exposure-history diversity represented was limited.

This was a deep-level run. Method: immunoSEQ multiplex PCR; TCRdb's copy keeps in-frame clones and lacks some. The table has hundreds of thousands of clones, 70% to 80% seen once. Material: PBMCs. V usage is TRBV28 and J usage is TRBJ2-3, with D maybe TRBD2 (6 bases). The clonotype comes from a middle-aged woman in good health. Some clones in this sample may be carry-over from other donors' samples. The chain's CDR3 is CASSLVPGDDTQYF. CDR3 nucleotide sequence: TGTGCCAGCAGTTTGGTGCCGGGAGATGATACGCAGTATTTT.